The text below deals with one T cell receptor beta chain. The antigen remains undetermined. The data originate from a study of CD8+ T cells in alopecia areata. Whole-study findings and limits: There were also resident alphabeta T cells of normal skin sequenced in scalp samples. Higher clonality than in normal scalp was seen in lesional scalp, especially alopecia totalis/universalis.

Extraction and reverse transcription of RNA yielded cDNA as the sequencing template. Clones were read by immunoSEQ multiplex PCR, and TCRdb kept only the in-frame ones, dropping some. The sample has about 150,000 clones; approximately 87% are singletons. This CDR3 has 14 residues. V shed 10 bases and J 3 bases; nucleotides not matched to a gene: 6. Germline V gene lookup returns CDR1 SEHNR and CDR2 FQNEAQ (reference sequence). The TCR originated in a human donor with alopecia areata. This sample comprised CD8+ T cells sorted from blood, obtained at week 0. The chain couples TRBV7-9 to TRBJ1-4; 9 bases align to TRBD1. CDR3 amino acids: CAINRGPSNEKLFF. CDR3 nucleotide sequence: TGTGCCATAAACAGGGGGCCTTCTAATGAAAAACTGTTTTTT.